This TCR beta chain was observed in a study of cytomegalovirus exposure and HLA in healthy donors listed by TCRdb under 2017. As for the study more broadly: A later analysis indicated that the 100 to 150 validation repertoires were generated on the platform also employed for the roughly 720 repertoires of the first cohort. In addition to the first cohort of approximately 650 subjects, a separate validation cohort of approximately 130 different subjects was used. The study combined high-throughput TCR immunosequencing, statistical association of individual TCRs with disease status, and machine learning to predict cytomegalovirus infection status. The study was designed to test whether signatures of past pathogen exposure could be identified by cataloging public T cell receptors.

Trimming removed 4 bases from V and 0 bases from J; the gene matches leave 4 bases unexplained. CDR1 and CDR2 are drawn from the germline V gene (reference sequence): SGHNT, YYREEE. The CDR3 covers 14 residues, taking in both the cysteine and the phenylalanine. Kept here is only the CDR3 DNA, which spans 42 bases and is read in frame from base 1. Library preparation used the immunoSEQ multiplex PCR assay. As for the original processing: A statistical classification framework was developed to diagnose cytomegalovirus status using the catalog of TCR beta chain sequences. The table comes from immuneACCESS by way of TCRdb, which keeps in-frame sequences with V and J called. Part of the clones is missing from these tables; in studies checked, under half for an unresolved V gene and the rest for unknown reasons. V, J and clone size are those of that table, while D and trimming were read from the DNA. The sample data list over 120,000 clones, and over 80% of these were observed just once. In total, the top ten clones hold 4.5% to 5.5% of the sample.

The investigation overall reported the following: In both the original and validation cohorts, the classifier was reported to diagnose cytomegalovirus status with high specificity and sensitivity. All 130 or so repertoires were used to score co-occurrence in the validation cohort in a later analysis, because that analysis had no HLA typing for the cohort. The authors suggested that the approach could potentially be extended to other disease states and immunological phenotypes. While some public TCRs were present in many individuals, most TCR sequences turned up only very rarely across donors. A later analysis found that TCRs clustered in the first cohort also tended to co-occur in the roughly 120 validation repertoires, with approximately 93% of cluster scores above 0. The study gave a list of some 150 TCR beta chains associated with cytomegalovirus. In vitro tests confirmed that three of the cytomegalovirus-associated TCR beta chains recognize cytomegalovirus antigens.

A remark on this clone: Its antigen is unknown. No per-base quality is available; no much larger clone lies one base away.

The donors belonged to the validation cohort of about 120 subjects, which was separate from the roughly 670-subject first cohort. Sequenced: PBMCs. The chain uses TRBV5-4 and TRBJ2-7; a stretch of 7 junction bases matches TRBD1. This receptor was identified in a man aged 18 to 30 in good health and CMV-seropositive. The CDR3 region has the sequence CASSPGTDSYEQYF. The DNA sequence is as follows: TGTGCCAGCAGCCCGGGGACAGACTCCTACGAGCAGTACTTC. Here the CDR3 is joined to the reference TRBV5-4 and TRBJ2-7 genes, and the full variable domain is: ETGVTQSPTHLIKTRGQQVTLRCSSQSGHNTVSWYQQALGQGPQFIFQYYREEENGRGNFPPRFSGLQFPNYSSELNVNALELDDSALYLCASSPGTDSYEQYFGPGTRLTVT.